One and the same sample provided the 20 T cell receptor beta chains below, sequenced in a study of regulatory T cells in long-lasting Graves disease. Described time point: newly diagnosed GD, antithyroid drugs for less than 3 months. Following extraction of RNA from PBMCs, that RNA was used to make the TCR library. Arm-PCR of CDR3 regions and iRepertoire HTBI primers were used to build TCR beta libraries. TCRdb reprocessed the multiplex PCR reads with MiXCR, giving one entry per CDR3 protein. The table has 250,000 to 300,000 distinct CDR3 sequences, roughly 18% seen once. This same sample was also taken into another study, of T cells in Graves' hyperthyroidism and ophthalmopathy.

Source: peripheral blood mononuclear cells (PBMCs), taken at new diagnosis, from a patient treated with antithyroid drugs. The receptors derive from a woman aged 25 to 39 with Graves disease.

Many counts were recorded for this clonotype. This rearrangement joins TRBV12-3 or TRBV12-4 to TRBJ2-3, with a possible D match to TRBD2 (5 bases). V lost 6 bases to trimming and J lost 4 bases, with 17 bases between them. The CDR3 spans 15 residues. Written as DNA, the CDR3 is TGTGCCAGCAGGTCGGGAAGCTTGCAGCCAGATACGCAGTATTTT. Its protein product is CASRSGSLQPDTQYF.

This clonotype was counted at least ten times. CDR3 coding DNA: TGCAGTGCTAGAGATTCTGAGACTAGCGGGGTAGTCGGGTTGGAGACCCAGTACTTC. Translating it yields CSARDSETSGVVGLETQYF. This sequence joins TRBV20-1 and TRBJ2-5; TRBD2 matches at 11 bases. Germline V gives CDR1 DFQATT, CDR2 SNEGSKA (reference sequence). The ends lost 0 bases at V and 5 bases at J; junction bases unmatched: 17. This CDR3 spans 19 amino acids.

This clonotype was seen many times. The rearrangement joins TRBV4-1 to TRBJ1-5, with 9 bases identical to TRBD1. Germline V gene data show CDR1 as MGHRA and CDR2 as YSYEKL. The V and J ends lost 0 bases and 7 bases, in that order; junction bases with no gene match: 10. There are 17 residues in the CDR3. CDR3 in amino acids: CASSQEPGTGSRQPQHF. CDR3 DNA: TGCGCCAGCAGCCAAGAACCCGGGACAGGGTCAAGACAGCCCCAGCATTTT.

Ten or more counts support this clonotype. The chain has TRBV3-1 and TRBJ2-7; D not resolved. This CDR3 is built from 12 residues. Germline loops: CDR1 LGHDT, CDR2 YNNKEL (reference sequence). Trimming removed 0 bases at V and 6 bases at J, with 6 bases between. CDR3 DNA: TGTGCCAGCAGCCAAGAAAATTTCGAGCAGTACTTC. Its translation: CASSQENFEQYF.

This clonotype was recorded at least ten times. The chain carries TRBV3-1 and TRBJ1-6; 8 bases align to TRBD1. Trimming removed 0 bases from V and 6 bases from J; junction bases left unmatched: 16. CDR3 length: 20 residues. Germline lookup yields CDR1 LGHDT and CDR2 YNNKEL (reference sequence). The CDR3 DNA is TGTGCCAGCAGCCAAGATCAAACTAGTGACCTGGACAGGGCTAATTCACCCCTCCACTTT. Protein sequence: CASSQDQTSDLDRANSPLHF. Full variable domain (rest looked up from reference TRBV3-1 and TRBJ1-6): DTAVSQTPKYLVTQMGNDKSIKCEQNLGHDTMYWYKQDSKKFLKIMFSYNNKELIINETVPNRFSPKSPDKAHLNLHINSLELGDSAVYFCASSQDQTSDLDRANSPLHFGNGTRLTVT.

The chain couples TRBV7-2 to TRBJ1-2, with a possible D match to TRBD1 (5 bases). Germline V gene data show CDR1 as SGHTA and CDR2 as FQGNSA. The CDR3 has 14 residues. V lost 4 bases and J lost 5, with 14 bases in between. CDR3 region: CASSSTASPYGYTF. Written as DNA, the CDR3 is TGTGCCAGCAGCTCGACAGCCTCACCGTATGGCTACACCTTC.

This clonotype was seen at least ten times. The rearrangement uses TRBV9 and TRBJ1-2; D call uncertain. Trimming removed 3 bases from V and 3 bases from J, with 9 bases in between. From germline, CDR1 is SGDLS and CDR2 YYNGEE. The CDR3 runs 13 residues. The CDR3 loop is CASSETDYYGYTF. CDR3 in DNA: TGTGCCAGCAGCGAGACGGATTACTATGGCTACACCTTC.

On this clonotype: A read error is possible here, since a much larger clone lies one base away. The V call is TRBV6-9, the J call TRBJ2-7, with no clear D. V was trimmed by 3 bases and J by 3 bases, leaving 15 bases between them. The CDR3 runs to 15 residues. The germline CDR1 and CDR2 sequences are MNHGY and SVAAGI. DNA for the CDR3: TGTGCCAGCAGTTACCTACTTGGGAATTTCTACGAGCAGTACTTC. Protein: CASSYLLGNFYEQYF.

In its sample, this clonotype was seen many times. The chain is built from TRBV7-9 and TRBJ1-2, with D perhaps matching TRBD1 (5 bases). The CDR3 sequence is 15 residues long. The V gene's germline CDR1 is SEHNR and CDR2 FQNEAQ (reference sequence). Trimming left V 3 bases short and J 8 bases short, with 19 bases between. The CDR3 DNA follows: TGTGCCAGCAGCTTTGGGGGAAGACGAGGATCAGGCTACACCTTC. This encodes CASSFGGRRGSGYTF.

This clonotype was seen repeatedly, ten times or more. This chain joins TRBV5-6 and TRBJ1-1, with D tentatively TRBD1 (5 bases). V lost 0 bases and J 1 base, leaving 10 bases between the germline ends. This CDR3 region has 15 residues. In germline, CDR1 is SGHDT, CDR2 YYEEEE. The CDR3 bases are TGTGCCAGCAGCTTGGCCGGGACGGGGAACACTGAAGCTTTCTTT. As protein: CASSLAGTGNTEAFF.

This clonotype was recorded a few times. The chain uses TRBV9 and TRBJ2-7; D may be TRBD1 (7 bases). The germline gives CDR1 SGDLS, CDR2 YYNGEE. The V end was cut by 0 bases, the J end by 2 bases, with 15 bases between. The CDR3 loop spans 16 amino acids. CDR3 in amino acids: CASSVEDRAGTYEQYF. The DNA of the CDR3 is TGTGCCAGCAGCGTAGAAGACAGGGCGGGAACCTACGAGCAGTACTTC.

This clonotype has ten or more counts. This rearrangement joins TRBV27 to TRBJ1-1; no definite D call. V lost 10 bases and J 11 bases, leaving 17 bases between the germline ends. CDR1 MNHEY and CDR2 SMNVEV come from the germline V gene (reference sequence). The CDR3 has 11 amino acids. Here the CDR3 reads CATTRHGVAFF. In DNA form, the CDR3 reads TGTGCCACCACCCGGCATGGAGTGGCTTTCTTT.

CDR3 region: CASSPGRGGQPQHF. DNA for the CDR3: TGCGCCAGCAGCCCTGGAAGAGGGGGGCAGCCCCAGCATTTT. The genes are TRBV4-1 and TRBJ1-5; a weak D match, TRBD1 (6 bases). The CDR3 sequence is 14 residues long. Germline values: CDR1 MGHRA, CDR2 YSYEKL. Trimming shortened V by 4 bases and J by 7 bases, and 14 bases separated the two germline ends.

This clonotype was counted ten times or more. The rearrangement uses TRBV3-1 and TRBJ1-1; no reliable D call. Trimming cost V 3 bases and J 3 bases, with 11 bases left between them. Germline-derived CDR1 and CDR2 are LGHDT and YNNKEL (reference sequence). This CDR3 is built from 14 residues. CDR3 nucleotide sequence: TGTGCCAGCAGCCACTCGGCCGGGGACACTGAAGCTTTCTTT. Encoded protein: CASSHSAGDTEAFF.

This CDR3 reads CASRTGGQFYEQYF. The CDR3 DNA reads TGTGCCAGCAGAACGGGAGGCCAGTTCTACGAGCAGTACTTC. The chain carries TRBV28 and TRBJ2-7, with 7 bases identical to TRBD2. Germline-derived CDR1 and CDR2 are MDHEN and SYDVKM. This CDR3 is built from 14 residues. The J segment lost 3 bases and the V segment lost 6 bases, leaving 8 bases of the junction unmatched.

This clonotype was observed at least ten times. The chain has TRBV20-1 and TRBJ1-3, with D uncertain. CDR1 DFQATT and CDR2 SNEGSKA come from the germline V gene (reference sequence). Trimming cost V 6 bases and J 1 base, with 10 bases left between them. The CDR3 contains 13 residues. Written as DNA, the CDR3 is TGCAGTGCGGTGGGTGTTTCTGGAAACACCATATATTTT. Amino acid sequence: CSAVGVSGNTIYF.

The chain employs TRBV20-1 and TRBJ2-3; 8 bases are a match to TRBD2. CDR1 is DFQATT and CDR2 is SNEGSKA in the germline V gene (reference sequence). This CDR3 contains 13 residues. V lost 7 bases to trimming and J lost 2 bases; unmatched junction nucleotides: 5. CDR3 amino acids: CSGVGGATDTQYF. CDR3 coding DNA: TGCAGTGGGGTCGGGGGGGCCACAGATACGCAGTATTTT.

In its sample, this clonotype was seen many times. The gene calls are TRBV12-3 or TRBV12-4 and TRBJ2-1, with D maybe TRBD1 (5 bases). The J call may be faulty, since TRBJ2-5 better matches the DNA end. The CDR3 extends over 16 amino acids. CDR3 coding DNA: TGTGCCAGCAGTCACCTAATGCACAGGTTTCAAGAGACCCAGTACTTC. It is translated as CASSHLMHRFQETQYF.

As regards this clonotype: Only one base separates this from a far larger clonotype, so it likely reflects a read error. The V gene is TRBV3-1, the J gene TRBJ2-7, with 9 nucleotides matching TRBD1. CDR1 is LGHDT, CDR2 YNNKEL, per germline (reference sequence). The CDR3 is 15 amino acids. The ends lost 4 bases at V and 3 bases at J; junction bases unmatched: 7. The CDR3 DNA reads as TGTGCCAGCAGCCCACCTGGGACAGGGTTCTACGAGCAGTACTTC. Its translation is CASSPPGTGFYEQYF.

The sample holds many counts of this clonotype. The rearrangement uses TRBV3-1 and TRBJ2-1, with D unclear. The germline V gene encodes CDR1 LGHDT and CDR2 YNNKEL (reference sequence). The CDR3 is 13 residues long. The germline V and J ends were trimmed by 1 base and 9 bases, with 10 bases remaining between them. CDR3 protein: CASSQAISSEQFF. CDR3 nucleotides: TGTGCCAGCAGCCAAGCGATTTCATCTGAGCAGTTCTTC.